A single sample gave rise to the 27 T cell receptor beta chains below, sequenced in a study of radiation and T cells in renal cell carcinoma. Data came from immunoSEQ multiplex PCR; TCRdb stores just in-frame clones and leaves some out. The repertoire holds around 30,000 clones, with roughly 80% as singletons. Time point reported: blood 4 weeks post-SBRT, at nephrectomy. Treatment given: 15 Gy SBRT to primary tumor, nephrectomy 4 weeks later. Sequencing used blood, obtained from a patient whose treatment included radiotherapy and nephrectomy. These receptors came from a man in his fifties or sixties with renal cell carcinoma.

In its sample, this clone was seen once. The chain uses TRBV6-6 and TRBJ1-5; D is uncertain. The CDR3 is 15 amino acids. The ends were cut back, 2 bases at V and 3 bases at J, with 11 bases in the middle. From germline, CDR1 is MNHNY and CDR2 SVGAGI (reference sequence). The CDR3 is CASSYLLGINQPQHF. The CDR3 DNA reads as TGTGCCAGCAGTTACCTTCTAGGGATCAATCAGCCCCAGCATTTT.

This clone showed up just a few times. The V call is TRBV5-4, the J call TRBJ2-2, with D perhaps TRBD2 (6 bases). Trimming took 0 bases from V and 3 from J, leaving 12 bases between them. Germline assignment: CDR1 SGHNT and CDR2 YYREEE (reference sequence). The CDR3 is 16 amino acids. The CDR3 region is CASSLAGRRDTGELFF. The CDR3 bases are TGTGCCAGCAGCTTGGCCGGAAGGAGGGACACCGGGGAGCTGTTTTTT.

The V gene is TRBV7-9, the J gene TRBJ2-3; no definite D call. The V and J ends lost 5 bases and 2 bases respectively, with 14 bases between them. CDR3 length equals 15 residues. Germline V gives CDR1 SEHNR, CDR2 FQNEAQ (reference sequence). The CDR3 loop is CASSLNPRVTDTQYF. DNA of the CDR3: TGTGCCAGCAGCCTCAACCCCCGGGTCACAGATACGCAGTATTTT.

The chain has TRBV9 and TRBJ2-1; TRBD2 matches 10 bases. The germline CDR1 and CDR2 sequences are SGDLS and YYNGEE. The CDR3 has 15 residues. The ends lost 0 bases at V and 6 bases at J; junction bases unmatched: 3. The CDR3 loop reads CASSVVASGSNEQFF. The CDR3 DNA reads TGTGCCAGCAGCGTAGTGGCTAGCGGGAGCAATGAGCAGTTCTTC.

V usage is TRBV5-1 and J usage is TRBJ2-3, with D hard to call. The V and J ends lost 1 base and 6 bases respectively, with 12 bases between them. The CDR3 consists of 14 residues. The germline CDR1 and CDR2 sequences are SGHRS and YFSETQ. The CDR3 DNA is TGCGCCAGCAGCTTGAAAGGTGGGGATGATACGCAGTATTTT. Translating gives CASSLKGGDDTQYF.

The chain uses TRBV7-2 and TRBJ1-4, with D unclear. The CDR3 is 13 residues long. The germline V gene encodes CDR1 SGHTA and CDR2 FQGNSA. Trimming shortened V by 3 bases and J by 4 bases, and 6 bases separated the two germline ends. The CDR3, as DNA: TGTGCCAGCAGCTTTTGGAGTAATGAAAAACTGTTTTTT. Translation: CASSFWSNEKLFF.

This chain uses TRBV18 with TRBJ1-1; D might be TRBD1 (5 bases). This CDR3 is 14 amino acids long. V was trimmed by 6 bases and J by 4 bases, leaving 15 bases between them. Germline V gene data show CDR1 as KGHSH and CDR2 as LQKENI. The CDR3 is CASSPLRGFTEAFF. CDR3 coding DNA: TGTGCCAGCTCCCCCCTAAGGGGTTTCACTGAAGCTTTCTTT.

The chain joins TRBV30 to TRBJ1-4; D might be TRBD1 (6 bases). V was shortened by 4 bases and J by 5 bases, with 23 bases between the two germline ends. Germline CDR1 is GTSNPN and CDR2 is SVGIG (reference sequence). This CDR3 is built from 17 residues. DNA for the CDR3: TGTGCCTGGACTTCGGGGGCGCGGGTGTTTCGGAATGAAAAACTGTTTTTT. This codes for CAWTSGARVFRNEKLFF.

In its sample, this clone was seen once. The rearrangement joins TRBV2 to TRBJ2-4, with 9 positions matching TRBD2. V lost 6 bases and J lost 0; bases outside the gene matches: 9. Germline V gives CDR1 SNHLY, CDR2 FYNNEI. The CDR3 is made up of 17 amino acids. In DNA form, the CDR3 reads TGTGCCAGCAGCCCAAGGATAGCGGGAGTAGCCAAAAACATTCAGTACTTC. Its protein is CASSPRIAGVAKNIQYF.

This chain uses TRBV2 with TRBJ2-7; D gene ambiguous. Germline V gives CDR1 SNHLY, CDR2 FYNNEI. The V end lost 4 bases, the J end lost 3 bases, and 10 bases lay between the germline ends. The CDR3 covers 13 residues. CDR3 in DNA: TGTGCCAGCAGTGCCGTATGGGACTACGAGCAGTACTTC. It encodes CASSAVWDYEQYF.

The V gene is TRBV15, the J gene TRBJ2-7, with a tentative D call TRBD2 (6 bases). Germline loops: CDR1 LNHNV, CDR2 YYDKDF (reference sequence). The CDR3 totals 13 residues. V shed 1 base and J shed 2 bases, with 6 bases lying between them. The chain's CDR3 is CATSRGTTYEQYF. DNA for the CDR3: TGTGCCACCAGCAGAGGGACTACCTACGAGCAGTACTTC.

Concerning this clone: This same CDR3 is encoded by further DNA sequences in the sample. The chain couples TRBV5-1 to TRBJ2-7; tentatively, D is TRBD1 (6 bases). V was shortened by 4 bases and J by 3 bases, with 11 bases between the two germline ends. This CDR3 spans 13 amino acids. Germline CDR1 reads SGHRS; CDR2 reads YFSETQ. The CDR3 is CASSLSTGYEQYF. CDR3 sequence (DNA): TGCGCCAGCAGCCTATCGACAGGCTACGAGCAGTACTTC.

The V call is TRBV2, the J call TRBJ1-4; D remains ambiguous. CDR1 and CDR2 from the germline V gene are SNHLY and FYNNEI. The CDR3 has 15 amino acids. Deletions cut 6 bases from V and 8 bases from J, with 19 bases between. CDR3 DNA sequence: TGTGCCAGCAGGGTTGTAGGTCCTGGGAGGGAAAAACTGTTTTTT. Translated, it gives CASRVVGPGREKLFF.

The table lists this clone with a few counts. V and J are TRBV7-8 and TRBJ2-1; 16 nucleotides line up with TRBD2. The junction had 9 bases not matched to a gene; V was cut back by 3 bases and J by 7 bases. The CDR3 covers 18 residues. Germline-derived CDR1 and CDR2 are SGHVS and FQNEAQ. This chain's CDR3 is CASSLLSGTSGRGNEQFF. The CDR3 DNA reads as TGTGCCAGCAGCTTGTTATCCGGGACTAGCGGGAGGGGGAATGAGCAGTTCTTC.

The DNA of the CDR3 is TGTGCCAGCAGCCAAGCCCCGGGACAGGGGTTACCCCTCCACTTT. This translates into CASSQAPGQGLPLHF. The gene calls are TRBV4-2 and TRBJ1-6; 10 positions agree with TRBD1. Trimming cost V 1 base and J 12 bases; bases outside gene matches: 6. The CDR3 is 15 residues long. Germline values: CDR1 LGHNA, CDR2 YNFKEQ.

The chain recombines TRBV4-1 with TRBJ1-1, with no clear D. Trimming removed 1 base from V and 6 bases from J, with 9 bases in between. Germline V gives CDR1 MGHRA, CDR2 YSYEKL. There are 13 residues in the CDR3. The CDR3 sequence is CASSQVLRSEAFF. The CDR3 DNA follows: TGCGCCAGCAGCCAAGTGCTCAGGTCTGAAGCTTTCTTT.

The gene calls are TRBV18 and TRBJ2-1; 8 bases fit TRBD1. V dropped 1 base and J dropped 3; count of bases not matched to a gene: 8. Germline CDR1 reads KGHSH; CDR2 reads LQKENI. The CDR3 loop spans 17 amino acids. CDR3 residues: CASSPLPGQEDYNEQFF. In nucleotides, the CDR3 is TGTGCCAGCTCACCACTTCCGGGACAGGAGGACTACAATGAGCAGTTCTTC.

This clone has just a few counts. This rearrangement joins TRBV2 to TRBJ2-2; TRBD2 matches at 10 bases. The junction had 6 bases not matched to a gene; V was cut back by 6 bases and J by 5 bases. Germline CDR1 reads SNHLY; CDR2 reads FYNNEI. The CDR3 extends over 15 amino acids. CDR3 coding DNA: TGTGCCAGCAGGACCTTAGCGGGAGGTACCGGGGAGCTGTTTTTT. Translating it yields CASRTLAGGTGELFF.

This clone was picked up one time. The J gene is TRBJ2-1, the V gene TRBV7-3, with 13 bases lining up with TRBD2. There are 18 residues in the CDR3. Germline assignment: CDR1 SGHTA and CDR2 FQGTGA. J was trimmed by 7 bases and V by 4 bases; bases with no gene match: 13. The chain's CDR3 is CASSSPRGTSGMGNEQFF. The CDR3 bases are TGTGCCAGCAGCTCCCCACGCGGGACTAGCGGGATGGGGAATGAGCAGTTCTTC.

The V call is TRBV4-3, the J call TRBJ1-6; D remains unclear. The CDR3 spans 13 residues. CDR1 and CDR2 from the germline V gene are LGHNA and YSLEER. Between the trimmed V and J ends, which lost 4 bases and 10 bases, there was a span of 11 bases. In DNA, the CDR3 is TGCGCCAGCAGCCTTGGACTAGGGTCACCCCTCCACTTT. It yields the protein CASSLGLGSPLHF.

This clone came up a few times. V is TRBV19 and J is TRBJ1-5; perhaps TRBD1 as D (5 bases). The CDR3 runs to 16 residues. V was clipped by 5 bases and J by 4 bases, with 18 bases between them. Germline V gene lookup returns CDR1 LNHDA and CDR2 SQIVND (reference sequence). CDR3 sequence reads: CASSVWYRDLNQPQHF. Here the CDR3 DNA reads TGTGCCAGTAGTGTATGGTACCGGGACCTTAATCAGCCCCAGCATTTT.

The chain links TRBV7-9 to TRBJ2-5; 11 nucleotides align to TRBD1. The J call may be incorrect, as the DNA end agrees better with TRBJ2-7. Germline CDR1 is SEHNR and CDR2 is FQNEAQ (reference sequence). This CDR3 spans 16 amino acids. The CDR3 reads CASSLGGTGGSYEQYF. CDR3 in DNA: TGTGCCAGCAGCTTGGGTGGGACAGGGGGATCCTACGAGCAGTACTTC.

The chain links TRBV19 to TRBJ1-5; D remains unclear. Per the germline V gene, CDR1 is LNHDA and CDR2 is SQIVND (reference sequence). With 3 bases removed from V and 9 bases from J, the gap between germline ends came to 15 bases. The CDR3 sequence is 14 residues long. In DNA form, the CDR3 reads TGTGCCAGTAGTATGCGAGGTGGGATGCGGCCCCAGCATTTT. It specifies CASSMRGGMRPQHF.

The rearrangement links TRBV5-1 to TRBJ2-1; D might be TRBD2 (6 bases). The CDR3 sequence is 15 residues long. Germline CDR1 is SGHRS and CDR2 is YFSETQ. V shed 4 bases and J shed 3 bases, with 14 bases lying between them. CDR3 residues: CASSPVRTNYNEQFF. Here the CDR3 DNA reads TGCGCCAGCAGCCCGGTACGGACTAACTACAATGAGCAGTTCTTC.

For the CDR3, the DNA is TGTGCCATCAGTGCTGCGGGGGCTGATCTTAATTCACCCCTCCACTTT. This translates into CAISAAGADLNSPLHF. The V and J genes are TRBV10-3 and TRBJ1-6, with D perhaps matching TRBD1 (6 bases). Deletions cut 4 bases from V and 6 bases from J, with 16 bases between. Germline values: CDR1 ENHRY, CDR2 SYGVKD. The CDR3 covers 16 residues.

The J gene is TRBJ2-1, the V gene TRBV5-1, with 10 positions matching TRBD2. In germline, CDR1 is SGHRS, CDR2 YFSETQ. Trimming took 3 bases from V and 3 from J; bases not matched to a gene: 3. The CDR3 extends over 15 amino acids. The CDR3 spells CASSWLAGDYNEQFF. CDR3 in DNA: TGCGCCAGCAGCTGGCTAGCGGGAGACTACAATGAGCAGTTCTTC.

DNA of the CDR3: TGCGCCAGCAGCTCCGGGACTAGTAGGACCGGGGAGCTGTTTTTT. This gives the protein CASSSGTSRTGELFF. The chain is built from TRBV4-1 and TRBJ2-2; 8 positions agree with TRBD2. This CDR3 contains 15 residues. J gave up 5 bases and V 5 bases, and 7 bases lay outside the gene matches. CDR1 is MGHRA, CDR2 YSYEKL, per germline.